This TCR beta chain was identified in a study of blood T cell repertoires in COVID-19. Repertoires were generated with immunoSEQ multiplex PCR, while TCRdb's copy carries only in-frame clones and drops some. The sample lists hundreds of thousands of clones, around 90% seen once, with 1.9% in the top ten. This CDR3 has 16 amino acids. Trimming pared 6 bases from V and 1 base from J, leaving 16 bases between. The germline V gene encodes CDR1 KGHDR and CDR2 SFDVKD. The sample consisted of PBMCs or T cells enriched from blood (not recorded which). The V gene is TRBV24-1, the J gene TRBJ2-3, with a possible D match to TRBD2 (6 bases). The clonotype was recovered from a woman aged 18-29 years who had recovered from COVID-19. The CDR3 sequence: CATSSSPGLGTDTQYF. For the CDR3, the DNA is TGTGCCACCAGTTCTTCCCCGGGACTGGGCACAGATACGCAGTATTTT.